The clone carrying this T cell receptor beta chain was recorded many times. Its antigen remains unknown. The treatment: PENTA 11 planned treatment interruption arm or continuous ART arm. Germline CDR1 reads LNHDA; CDR2 reads SQIVND (reference sequence). V was pared by 4 bases and J by 8 bases, with 12 bases between. The CDR3 sequence is 13 residues long. Unique molecular identifiers were included in an RNA-based 3' RACE TCR library. MiXCR, run by TCRdb on the 3' RACE reads, gives a single entry per CDR3 protein. In the table there are 70,000 to 90,000 distinct CDR3 sequences, less than 7% of which are singletons. The data were obtained in a study of HIV-infected children after antiretroviral therapy interruption. Whole-study findings and limits: Naive CD4+ Gini coefficient rose by interruption end, suggesting clonal expansion.

The sequence was collected from a pool of human donors with HIV. This specimen consisted of CD45RA+ CD4+ T cells from PBMCs, pooled from several time points, obtained from a donor given antiretroviral therapy, either interrupted or continuous. As to subset: naive CD4+ CD45RA+ CD45RO- T cells. The chain couples TRBV19 to TRBJ2-1, with D perhaps assigned TRBD1 or TRBD2 (6 bases each). CDR3 DNA sequence: TGTGCCAGTAGTAGGGGTAGGGGGGATGAGCAGTTCTTC. Encoded protein: CASSRGRGDEQFF.